The 26 T cell receptor beta chains in this list originate from one sample, sequenced in a study of beta chain features in type 1 diabetes (dated by TCRdb to the late 2010s). Broad study findings and their caveats: A moderate but significant shortening of TCRB CDR3 length was observed in type 1 diabetes patients in all four CD4+ subsets.

Libraries were built with the immunoSEQ multiplex PCR assay. All of the isolated RNA was reverse transcribed with the High Capacity cDNA Reverse Transcription Kit, so expressed TCRB transcripts were sequenced. TCRdb took over this immuneACCESS table, retaining in-frame rearrangements with V and J assigned. Such tables are incomplete; in checked studies, under half of the missing clones stem from an unresolved V gene, and the remainder is unexplained. Within this sample are around 340,000 clones, with around 9% of them counted one time only. Jointly, the top ten make up approximately 1% of the sample. The antigens these receptors bind are not known. The sequenced sample was central memory CD4+ T cells from blood. These receptor sequences come from a man aged 25-45 years with type 1 diabetes.

In its sample, this clone was seen a few times. The chain has TRBV11-2 and TRBJ2-7, with D hard to call. V dropped 0 bases and J dropped 5 bases, with 14 bases sitting between them. Germline V gene lookup returns CDR1 SGHAT and CDR2 FQNNGV. CDR3 length: 15 residues. The CDR3 nucleotides read TGTGCCAGCAGCTTAGAAGGGCCAGATATTGACGAGCAGTACTTC. It yields the protein CASSLEGPDIDEQYF.

This clone was observed a handful of times. V gene TRBV5-1 combines with J gene TRBJ1-1; possible D gene TRBD1, 5 bases. CDR1 is SGHRS, CDR2 YFSETQ, per germline. V lost 6 bases, J lost 1 base, and 13 bases lay in between. The CDR3 is made up of 14 amino acids. The chain's CDR3 is CASTARTGNTEAFF. In DNA, the CDR3 is TGCGCCAGCACCGCAAGAACAGGGAACACTGAAGCTTTCTTT.

The genes are TRBV5-1 and TRBJ2-3, with TRBD2 matching 8 bases. The V gene's germline CDR1 is SGHRS and CDR2 YFSETQ. Losses at the gene ends were 4 bases for V and 2 bases for J; bases not matched to a gene: 12. The CDR3 is 17 residues long. Written as DNA, the CDR3 is TGCGCCAGCAGCGGCCTCACTAGCGGTTATGACACAGATACGCAGTATTTT. Amino acid sequence: CASSGLTSGYDTDTQYF.

This clone has just a few counts. In nucleotides, the CDR3 is TGTGCCAGTAGCTCGACATTGTCCTACGAGCAGTACTTC. Its translation is CASSSTLSYEQYF. The chain combines TRBV19 with TRBJ2-7; D remains ambiguous. CDR1 is LNHDA, CDR2 SQIVND, per germline (reference sequence). V gave up 6 bases and J gave up 1 base, with 10 bases separating them. The CDR3 is made up of 13 amino acids.

The gene calls are TRBV7-2 and TRBJ2-5; 8 bases are a match to TRBD1. The CDR3 is 15 amino acids. The ends lost 4 bases at V and 1 base at J; junction bases unmatched: 5. Germline V gene data show CDR1 as SGHTA and CDR2 as FQGNSA. The CDR3 loop reads CASSSGQDVQETQYF. In DNA, the CDR3 is TGTGCCAGCAGCTCGGGACAGGACGTCCAAGAGACCCAGTACTTC. Using reference TRBV7-2 and TRBJ2-5 for the parts outside the CDR3, the full variable domain is GAGVSQSPSNKVTEKGKDVELRCDPISGHTALYWYRQSLGQGLEFLIYFQGNSAPDKSGLPSDRFSAERTGGSVSTLTIQRTQQEDSAVYLCASSSGQDVQETQYFGPGTRLLVL.

This clone was seen only a few times. This chain uses TRBV30 with TRBJ2-7; possibly TRBD1 for D (6 bases). CDR3 length: 15 amino acids. Germline V gives CDR1 GTSNPN, CDR2 SVGIG (reference sequence). With 5 bases removed from V and 4 bases from J, the gap between germline ends came to 21 bases. The CDR3 protein is CAWPPLEAGAYEQYF. For the CDR3, the DNA is TGTGCCTGGCCCCCCCTCGAGGCAGGGGCGTACGAGCAGTACTTC.

Notes on this clone: Because the CDR3's place on the DNA is in doubt, the DNA is left out and the CDR3 is given as listed by TCRdb. The chain couples TRBV9 to TRBJ2-3. The CDR3 adds up to 16 amino acids, both ends counted. The germline V gene encodes CDR1 SGDLS and CDR2 YYNGEE. The CDR3 here is CASSVRRATSTDTQYF.

As DNA, the CDR3 is TGTGCCAGCAGCTTAGTAAGCACAGGGGGTGTTGTTCAGTACTTC. Its protein is CASSLVSTGGVVQYF. This rearrangement joins TRBV7-2 to TRBJ2-4; TRBD1 matches at 8 bases. CDR1 and CDR2 (germline): SGHTA, FQGNSA. V lost 1 base and J lost 11; bases outside the gene matches: 10. This CDR3 region has 15 residues. The whole variable domain, remainder taken from reference TRBV7-2 and TRBJ2-4, is GAGVSQSPSNKVTEKGKDVELRCDPISGHTALYWYRQSLGQGLEFLIYFQGNSAPDKSGLPSDRFSAERTGGSVSTLTIQRTQQEDSAVYLCASSLVSTGGVVQYFGAGTRLSVL.

The chain uses TRBV28 and TRBJ2-7; D is unclear. The germline V gene encodes CDR1 MDHEN and CDR2 SYDVKM. The CDR3 has 11 residues. V dropped 8 bases and J dropped 2 bases, with 7 bases sitting between them. DNA for the CDR3: TGTGCCAGCTCGGCAGCCTACGAGCAGTACTTC. Its protein product is CASSAAYEQYF. Looking up the rest from reference TRBV28 and TRBJ2-7 gives the full variable domain: DVKVTQSSRYLVKRTGEKVFLECVQDMDHENMFWYRQDPGLGLRLIYFSYDVKMKEKGDIPEGYSVSREKKERFSLILESASTNQTSMYLCASSAAYEQYFGPGTRLTVT.

This clone was counted a few times. The chain uses TRBV5-1 and TRBJ2-7, with 11 bases fitting TRBD1. CDR3 length equals 16 residues. Germline V lookup: CDR1 SGHRS, CDR2 YFSETQ. With V trimmed by 0 bases and J by 5 bases, 7 bases remained unmatched. The CDR3 loop reads CASSLGPGQGGHEQYF. In DNA form, the CDR3 reads TGCGCCAGCAGCTTGGGACCGGGACAGGGGGGCCACGAGCAGTACTTC.

This chain joins TRBV5-1 and TRBJ2-7; the D gene is possibly TRBD1 (5 bases). This CDR3 spans 11 amino acids. V lost 8 bases, J lost 2 bases, and 8 bases lay in between. Germline loops: CDR1 SGHRS, CDR2 YFSETQ. CDR3 residues: CASQGTYEQYF. DNA for the CDR3: TGCGCCAGTCAGGGAACCTACGAGCAGTACTTC.

CDR3 residues: CASSLMAGATDTQYF. The DNA of the CDR3 is TGTGCCAGCAGCTTGATGGCAGGGGCTACAGATACGCAGTATTTT. V gene TRBV5-4 combines with J gene TRBJ2-3, with D maybe TRBD1 (6 bases). V lost 1 base and J lost 3, with 12 bases in between. There are 15 residues in the CDR3. CDR1 and CDR2 (germline): SGHNT, YYREEE (reference sequence).

The chain carries TRBV2 and TRBJ2-7; unclear D gene. Trimming pared 6 bases from V and 2 bases from J, leaving 17 bases between. The CDR3 runs to 15 residues. Germline V gene sequence: CDR1 SNHLY, CDR2 FYNNEI. Written as DNA, the CDR3 is TGTGCCAGCAGGGAAACCTTTACACGAGCCTACGAGCAGTACTTC. This translates into CASRETFTRAYEQYF. Filled out from reference TRBV2 and TRBJ2-7, the complete variable domain reads EPEVTQTPSHQVTQMGQEVILRCVPISNHLYFYWYRQILGQKVEFLVSFYNNEISEKSEIFDDQFSVERPDGSNFTLKIRSTKLEDSAMYFCASRETFTRAYEQYFGPGTRLTVT.

The chain links TRBV7-2 to TRBJ2-3, with D perhaps matching TRBD2 (6 bases). The germline V and J ends were trimmed by 5 bases and 2 bases, with 17 bases remaining between them. Germline values: CDR1 SGHTA, CDR2 FQGNSA. The CDR3 covers 16 residues. For the CDR3, the DNA is TGTGCCAGCAGCCCGGACTCCGGGGGTATCACAGATACGCAGTATTTT. Protein: CASSPDSGGITDTQYF.

This sequence joins TRBV5-1 and TRBJ2-3; a possible D gene is TRBD1 (6 bases). Germline CDR1 reads SGHRS; CDR2 reads YFSETQ. The V gene lost 4 bases and the J gene lost 4 bases, with 19 bases spanning the gap. This CDR3 is built from 16 residues. The CDR3 reads CASSPTGHRGSDTQYF. CDR3 bases: TGCGCCAGCAGCCCAACAGGGCATAGGGGATCAGATACGCAGTATTTT.

The table lists this clone with a few counts. The CDR3 protein is CASSLRWNQPQHF. The CDR3 DNA follows: TGTGCCAGCAGCTTAAGGTGGAATCAGCCCCAGCATTTT. This chain links TRBV7-2 with TRBJ1-5; no clear D gene. CDR3 size: 13 residues. V was shortened by 2 bases and J by 4 bases, with 6 bases between the two germline ends. Germline V CDR1 and CDR2: SGHTA, FQGNSA.

Points on this clone: This sample also contains other DNA sequences that code for the same CDR3. The gene calls are TRBV30 and TRBJ2-7, with 12 bases that match TRBD2. This CDR3 is built from 16 residues. CDR1 is GTSNPN and CDR2 is SVGIG in the germline V gene (reference sequence). V lost 0 bases and J lost 2; bases outside the gene matches: 5. The DNA for the CDR3 is TGTGCCTGGAGTGTTCGGACTAGCGGGGCAACCTACGAGCAGTACTTC. It specifies CAWSVRTSGATYEQYF.

The genes are TRBV29-1 and TRBJ1-5; D is ambiguous. From germline, CDR1 is SQVTM and CDR2 ANQGSEA. CDR3 length equals 13 residues. Between the trimmed V and J ends, which lost 7 bases and 11 bases, there was a span of 21 bases. The CDR3 sequence is CSAGNSANEAQHF. DNA for the CDR3: TGCAGCGCCGGAAACAGCGCGAATGAAGCCCAGCATTTT.

In its sample, this clone was seen a few times. This chain links TRBV11-2 with TRBJ2-7, with D perhaps TRBD1 or TRBD2 (6 bases each). CDR3 size: 12 residues. Trimming left V 4 bases short and J 5 bases short, with 9 bases between. Per germline, CDR1 SGHAT and CDR2 FQNNGV. CDR3 sequence: CASSSGGHEQYF. The DNA for the CDR3 is TGTGCCAGCAGCTCCGGGGGCCACGAGCAGTACTTC.

This clone was counted ten times or more. The rearrangement joins TRBV19 to TRBJ2-1; 7 nucleotides align to TRBD2. Losses at the gene ends were 7 bases for V and 7 bases for J; bases not matched to a gene: 7. Germline V gives CDR1 LNHDA, CDR2 SQIVND (reference sequence). The CDR3 contains 13 residues. This CDR3 is CASIGTTKNEQFF. In nucleotides, the CDR3 is TGTGCCAGTATCGGGACTACTAAAAATGAGCAGTTCTTC.

This clone was seen more than once but under ten times. The CDR3 DNA follows: TGTGCCAGCAGCCCCGGGCAGGGAAATAGGGACATTCAGTACTTC. Protein: CASSPGQGNRDIQYF. The rearrangement uses TRBV11-2 and TRBJ2-4; D might be TRBD1 (5 bases). V was cut by 5 bases and J by 8 bases, with 19 bases left in between. Per germline, CDR1 SGHAT and CDR2 FQNNGV. The CDR3 runs to 15 residues.

This clone came up a few times. The rearrangement uses TRBV25-1 and TRBJ2-7; the D gene is possibly TRBD2 (5 bases). Germline CDR1 MGHDK, CDR2 SYGVNS. This CDR3 is 13 amino acids long. V dropped 2 bases and J dropped 2 bases, with 7 bases sitting between them. Here the CDR3 reads CASSEEGPYEQYF. Written as DNA, the CDR3 is TGTGCCAGCAGTGAAGAGGGCCCCTACGAGCAGTACTTC.

The chain employs TRBV7-2 and TRBJ2-5; weak D call: TRBD1 (5 bases). This CDR3 is 13 amino acids long. Trimming stripped 6 bases from V and 5 bases from J, with 13 bases between. Germline V lookup: CDR1 SGHTA, CDR2 FQGNSA. CDR3 loop: CASRRRGTETQYF. CDR3 in DNA: TGTGCCAGCAGGCGAAGGGGAACGGAGACCCAGTACTTC.

The chain has TRBV30 and TRBJ1-5; no firm D call. The CDR3 totals 13 residues. Germline-derived CDR1 and CDR2 are GTSNPN and SVGIG (reference sequence). Trimming stripped 2 bases from V and 3 bases from J, with 8 bases between. CDR3 coding DNA: TGTGCCTGGAGTCGGGTGGCCAATCAGCCCCAGCATTTT. The encoded protein is CAWSRVANQPQHF.

The chain carries TRBV7-2 and TRBJ1-2; 9 bases map to TRBD1. Trimming took 5 bases from V and 4 from J; bases not matched to a gene: 14. There are 17 residues in the CDR3. Germline V gives CDR1 SGHTA, CDR2 FQGNSA. CDR3 sequence: CASSPKGTGGYGYGYTF. CDR3 bases: TGTGCCAGCAGCCCGAAAGGTACAGGGGGCTATGGCTATGGCTACACCTTC. Using reference TRBV7-2 and TRBJ1-2 for the parts outside the CDR3, the full variable domain is GAGVSQSPSNKVTEKGKDVELRCDPISGHTALYWYRQSLGQGLEFLIYFQGNSAPDKSGLPSDRFSAERTGGSVSTLTIQRTQQEDSAVYLCASSPKGTGGYGYGYTFGSGTRLTVV.

This clone was seen only a few times. The J gene is TRBJ1-2, the V gene TRBV7-2, with TRBD1 as a possible D gene (6 bases). Germline lookup yields CDR1 SGHTA and CDR2 FQGNSA. CDR3 length: 15 amino acids. Trimming shortened V by 5 bases and J by 2 bases, and 15 bases separated the two germline ends. CDR3 bases: TGTGCCAGCAGCATTACAGGGATTAGAAACTATGGCTACACCTTC. This sequence encodes CASSITGIRNYGYTF.